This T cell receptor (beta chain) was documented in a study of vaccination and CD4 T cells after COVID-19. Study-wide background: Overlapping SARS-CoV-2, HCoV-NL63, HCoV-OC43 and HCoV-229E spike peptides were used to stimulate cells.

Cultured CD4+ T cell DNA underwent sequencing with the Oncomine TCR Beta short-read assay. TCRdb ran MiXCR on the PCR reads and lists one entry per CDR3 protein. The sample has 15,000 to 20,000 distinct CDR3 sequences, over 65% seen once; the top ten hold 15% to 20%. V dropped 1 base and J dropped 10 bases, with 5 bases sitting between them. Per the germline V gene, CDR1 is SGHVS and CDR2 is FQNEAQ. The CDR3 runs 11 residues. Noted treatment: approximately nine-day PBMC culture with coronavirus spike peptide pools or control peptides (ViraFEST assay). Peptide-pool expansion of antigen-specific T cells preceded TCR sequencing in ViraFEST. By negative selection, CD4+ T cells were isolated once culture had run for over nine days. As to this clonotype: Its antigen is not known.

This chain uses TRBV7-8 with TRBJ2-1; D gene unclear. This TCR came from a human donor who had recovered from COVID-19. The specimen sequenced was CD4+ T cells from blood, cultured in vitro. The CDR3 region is CASSLGDEQFF. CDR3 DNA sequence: TGTGCCAGCAGCTTAGGCGACGAGCAGTTCTTC. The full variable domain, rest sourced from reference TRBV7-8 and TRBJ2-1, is GAGVSQSPRYKVAKRGQDVALRCDPISGHVSLFWYQQALGQGPEFLTYFQNEAQLDKSGLPSDRFFAERPEGSVSTLKIQRTQQEDSAVYLCASSLGDEQFFGPGTRLTVL.